The clone carrying this TCR beta chain was seen ten or more times. The CDR3 sequence is 16 residues long. Between the trimmed V and J ends, which lost 0 bases and 5 bases, there was a span of 15 bases. Germline CDR1 reads LGHNT; CDR2 reads FRNRAP. Time point of the sample: patch test 3, about 24 weeks after DPC sensitization. Described treatment: therapeutic diphenylcyclopropenone sensitization with weekly scalp DPC. Unfractionated whole blood yielded the extracted total RNA. The sample belongs to a study of human T cells and chemical hapten exposure. Study summary: TCR yields differed between samples (mainly from small differences in pooled library volume).

MiXCR, applied by TCRdb to the RACE reads, yields one record per CDR3 protein. The repertoire holds 25,000 to 35,000 distinct CDR3 sequences, 5% to 6.5% seen once, with around 6% in the top ten. This TCR derives from a man aged 30 to 39 with alopecia areata. Some clones in this sample may be carry-over from other donors' samples. The sample was whole blood, taken in connection with sensitization to the hapten diphenylcyclopropenone (DPC). The rearrangement joins TRBV12-5 to TRBJ2-3; a possible D gene is TRBD2 (6 bases). CDR3 bases: TGTGCTAGTGGTTTGGTGATTCGGGGGTCGGGAGATACGCAGTATTTT. Translation: CASGLVIRGSGDTQYF.